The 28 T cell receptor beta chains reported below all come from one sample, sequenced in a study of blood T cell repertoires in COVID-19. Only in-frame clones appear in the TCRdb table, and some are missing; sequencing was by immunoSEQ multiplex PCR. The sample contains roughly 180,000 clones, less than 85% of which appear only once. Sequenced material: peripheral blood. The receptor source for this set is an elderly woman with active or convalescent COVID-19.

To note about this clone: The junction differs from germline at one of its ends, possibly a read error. This chain's CDR3 is CASTLGGANTEAFF. DNA for the CDR3: TGCGCCAGCACCTTGGGGGGCGCGAACACTGAAGCTTTCTTT. The chain employs TRBV5-1 and TRBJ1-1; TRBD1 might be the D (6 bases). Germline V gives CDR1 SGHRS, CDR2 YFSETQ. The CDR3 has 14 amino acids.

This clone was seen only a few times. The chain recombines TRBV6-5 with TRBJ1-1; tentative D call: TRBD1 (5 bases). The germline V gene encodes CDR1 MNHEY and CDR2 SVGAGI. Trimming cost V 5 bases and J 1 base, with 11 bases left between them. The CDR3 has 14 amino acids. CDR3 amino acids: CASSILGENTEAFF. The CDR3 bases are TGTGCCAGCAGTATTTTAGGGGAGAACACTGAAGCTTTCTTT.

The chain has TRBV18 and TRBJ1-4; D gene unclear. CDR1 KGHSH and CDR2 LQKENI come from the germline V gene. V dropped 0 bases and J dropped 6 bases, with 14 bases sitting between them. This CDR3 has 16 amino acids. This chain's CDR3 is CASSPPPGVADEKLFF. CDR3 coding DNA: TGTGCCAGCTCACCACCGCCGGGTGTGGCGGATGAAAAACTGTTTTTT.

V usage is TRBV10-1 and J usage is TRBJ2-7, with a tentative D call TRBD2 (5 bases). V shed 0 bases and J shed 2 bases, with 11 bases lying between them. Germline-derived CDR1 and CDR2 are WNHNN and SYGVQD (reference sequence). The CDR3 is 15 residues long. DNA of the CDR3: TGCGCCAGCAGTGAGTCGGCCCTCGGGACCTACGAGCAGTACTTC. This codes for CASSESALGTYEQYF.

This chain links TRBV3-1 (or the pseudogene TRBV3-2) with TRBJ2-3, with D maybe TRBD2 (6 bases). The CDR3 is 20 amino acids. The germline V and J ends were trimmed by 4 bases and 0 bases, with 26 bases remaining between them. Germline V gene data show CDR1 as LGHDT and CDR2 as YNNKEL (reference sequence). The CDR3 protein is CASSPVKGGAPNPSTDTQYF. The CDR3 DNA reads TGTGCCAGCAGCCCAGTAAAAGGAGGGGCCCCCAATCCTAGCACAGATACGCAGTATTTT.

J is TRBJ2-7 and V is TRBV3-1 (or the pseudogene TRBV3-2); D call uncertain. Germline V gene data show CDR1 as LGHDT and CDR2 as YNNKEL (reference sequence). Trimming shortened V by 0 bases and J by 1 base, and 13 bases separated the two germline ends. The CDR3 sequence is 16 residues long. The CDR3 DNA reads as TGTGCCAGCAGCCAAGATCTATCTACCCTATCCTACGAGCAGTACTTC. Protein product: CASSQDLSTLSYEQYF.

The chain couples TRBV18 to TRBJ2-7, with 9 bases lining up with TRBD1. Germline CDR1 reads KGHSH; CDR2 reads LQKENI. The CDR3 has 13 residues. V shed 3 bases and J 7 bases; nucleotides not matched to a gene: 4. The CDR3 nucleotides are TGTGCCAGCTCACCGACAGGGGGTGAAGAGCAGTACTTC. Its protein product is CASSPTGGEEQYF.

The CDR3 DNA follows: TGCGCCAGCAGCTTGGAGGGGGGGATGAATGGCTACACCTTC. It encodes CASSLEGGMNGYTF. The genes are TRBV5-1 and TRBJ1-2; D may be TRBD1 (6 bases). From germline, CDR1 is SGHRS and CDR2 YFSETQ. The ends were cut back, 0 bases at V and 6 bases at J, with 12 bases in the middle. The CDR3 runs to 14 residues.

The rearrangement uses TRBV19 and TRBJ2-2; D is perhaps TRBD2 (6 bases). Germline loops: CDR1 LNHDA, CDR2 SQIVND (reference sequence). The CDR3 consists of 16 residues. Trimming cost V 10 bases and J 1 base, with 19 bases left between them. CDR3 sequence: CATRPEGTGNTGELFF. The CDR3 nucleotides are TGTGCCACAAGACCGGAGGGTACAGGGAACACCGGGGAGCTGTTTTTT.

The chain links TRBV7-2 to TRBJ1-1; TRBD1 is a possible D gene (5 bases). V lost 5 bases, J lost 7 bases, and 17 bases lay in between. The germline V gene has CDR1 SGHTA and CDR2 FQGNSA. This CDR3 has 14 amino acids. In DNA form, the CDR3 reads TGTGCCAGCAGCCGTAAGGGAGGACATGTTGAAGCTTTCTTT. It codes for CASSRKGGHVEAFF.

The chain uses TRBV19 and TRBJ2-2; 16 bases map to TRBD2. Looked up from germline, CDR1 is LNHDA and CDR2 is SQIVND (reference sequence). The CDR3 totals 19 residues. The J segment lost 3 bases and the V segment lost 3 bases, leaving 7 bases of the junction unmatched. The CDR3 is CASSIPLGLAGGDTGELFF. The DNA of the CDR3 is TGTGCCAGTAGTATCCCGCTGGGACTAGCGGGAGGGGACACCGGGGAGCTGTTTTTT.

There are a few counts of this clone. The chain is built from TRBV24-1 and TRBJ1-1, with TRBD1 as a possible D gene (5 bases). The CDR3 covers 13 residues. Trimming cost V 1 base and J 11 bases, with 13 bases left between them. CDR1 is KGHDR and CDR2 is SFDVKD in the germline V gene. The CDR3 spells CATSDFGTYGAFF. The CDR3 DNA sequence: TGTGCCACCAGTGATTTCGGGACTTATGGGGCTTTCTTT.

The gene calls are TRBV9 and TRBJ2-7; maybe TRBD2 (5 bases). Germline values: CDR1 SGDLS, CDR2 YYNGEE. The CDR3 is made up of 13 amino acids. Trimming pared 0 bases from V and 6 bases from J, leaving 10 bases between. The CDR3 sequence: CASSVGIGGEQYF. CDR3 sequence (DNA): TGTGCCAGCAGCGTAGGGATTGGAGGCGAGCAGTACTTC.

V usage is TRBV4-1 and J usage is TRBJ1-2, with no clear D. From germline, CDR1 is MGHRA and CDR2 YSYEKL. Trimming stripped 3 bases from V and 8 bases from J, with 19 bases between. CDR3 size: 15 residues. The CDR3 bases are TGCGCCAGCAGCCATCCTACAGAGGGTCCTCGAGGCTACACCTTC. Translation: CASSHPTEGPRGYTF.

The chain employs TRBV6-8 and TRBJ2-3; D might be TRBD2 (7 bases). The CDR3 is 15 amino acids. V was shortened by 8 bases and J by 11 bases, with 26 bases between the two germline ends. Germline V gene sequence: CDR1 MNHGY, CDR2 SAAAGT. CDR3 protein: CASYWGGRSGLGQYF. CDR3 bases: TGTGCCAGCTATTGGGGGGGCAGGTCGGGTTTAGGGCAGTATTTT.

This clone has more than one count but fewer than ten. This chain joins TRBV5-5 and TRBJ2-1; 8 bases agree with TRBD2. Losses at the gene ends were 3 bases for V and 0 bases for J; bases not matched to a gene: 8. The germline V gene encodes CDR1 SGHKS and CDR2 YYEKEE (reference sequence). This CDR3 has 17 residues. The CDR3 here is CASSSSYSGVSYNEQFF. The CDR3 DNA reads TGTGCCAGCAGCTCCTCTTATAGCGGGGTCTCCTACAATGAGCAGTTCTTC.

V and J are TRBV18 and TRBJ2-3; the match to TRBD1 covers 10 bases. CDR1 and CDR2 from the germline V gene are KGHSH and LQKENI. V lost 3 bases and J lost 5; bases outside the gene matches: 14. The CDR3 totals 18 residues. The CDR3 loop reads CASSPPQTGGWLVDTQYF. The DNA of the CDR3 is TGTGCCAGCTCACCCCCGCAGACAGGGGGCTGGCTAGTAGATACGCAGTATTTT.

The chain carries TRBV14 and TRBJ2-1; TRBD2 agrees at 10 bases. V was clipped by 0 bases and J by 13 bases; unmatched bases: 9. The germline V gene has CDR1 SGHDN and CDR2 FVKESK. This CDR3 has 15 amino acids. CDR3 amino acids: CASSQEGLAGVRQFF. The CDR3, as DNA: TGTGCCAGCAGCCAAGAAGGGCTAGCGGGAGTAAGACAGTTCTTC.

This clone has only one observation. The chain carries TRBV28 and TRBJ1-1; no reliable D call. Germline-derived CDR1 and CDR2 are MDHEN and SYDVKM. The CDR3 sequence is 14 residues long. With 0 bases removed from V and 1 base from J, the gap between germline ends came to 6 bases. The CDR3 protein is CASSLWAGNTEAFF. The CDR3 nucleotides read TGTGCCAGCAGTTTATGGGCGGGGAACACTGAAGCTTTCTTT.

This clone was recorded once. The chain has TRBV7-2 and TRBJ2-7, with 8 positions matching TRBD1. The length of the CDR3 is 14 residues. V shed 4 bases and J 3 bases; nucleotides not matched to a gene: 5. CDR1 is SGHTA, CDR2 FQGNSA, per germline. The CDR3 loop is CASSSGTGYYEQYF. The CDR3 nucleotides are TGTGCCAGCAGCTCAGGGACAGGCTACTACGAGCAGTACTTC.

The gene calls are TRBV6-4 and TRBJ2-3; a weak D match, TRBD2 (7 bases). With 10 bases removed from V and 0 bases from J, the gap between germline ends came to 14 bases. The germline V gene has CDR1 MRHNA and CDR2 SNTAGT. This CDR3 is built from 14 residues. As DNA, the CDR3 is TGTGCCACCCAAGGGGGGGGGAGCACAGATACGCAGTATTTT. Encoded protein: CATQGGGSTDTQYF.

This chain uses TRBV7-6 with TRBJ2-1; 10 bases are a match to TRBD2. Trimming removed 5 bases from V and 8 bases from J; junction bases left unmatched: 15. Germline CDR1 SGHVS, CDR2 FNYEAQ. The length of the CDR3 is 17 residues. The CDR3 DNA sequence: TGTGCCAGCAGCCCCCCCCGGCTAGCGGGAGTAAGGGATGAGCAGTTCTTC. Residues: CASSPPRLAGVRDEQFF.

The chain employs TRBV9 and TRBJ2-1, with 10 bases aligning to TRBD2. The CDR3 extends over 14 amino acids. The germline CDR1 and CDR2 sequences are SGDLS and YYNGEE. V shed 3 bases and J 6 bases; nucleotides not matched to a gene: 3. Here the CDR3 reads CASSAGTSANEQFF. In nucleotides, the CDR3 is TGTGCCAGCAGCGCCGGGACTAGCGCCAATGAGCAGTTCTTC. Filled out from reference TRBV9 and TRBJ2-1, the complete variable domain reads DSGVTQTPKHLITATGQRVTLRCSPRSGDLSVYWYQQSLDQGLQFLIQYYNGEERAKGNILERFSAQQFPDLHSELNLSSLELGDSALYFCASSAGTSANEQFFGPGTRLTVL.

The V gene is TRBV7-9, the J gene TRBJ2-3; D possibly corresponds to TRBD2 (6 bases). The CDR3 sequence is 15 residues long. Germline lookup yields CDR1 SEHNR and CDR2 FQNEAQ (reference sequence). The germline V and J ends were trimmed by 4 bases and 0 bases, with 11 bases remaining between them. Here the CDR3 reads CASSSGVPSTDTQYF. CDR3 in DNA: TGTGCCAGCAGCTCGGGAGTTCCTAGCACAGATACGCAGTATTTT.

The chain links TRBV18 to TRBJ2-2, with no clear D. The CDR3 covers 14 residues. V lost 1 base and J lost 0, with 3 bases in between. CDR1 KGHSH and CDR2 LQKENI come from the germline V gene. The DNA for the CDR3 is TGTGCCAGCTCACCACTAGCGAACACCGGGGAGCTGTTTTTT. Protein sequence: CASSPLANTGELFF.

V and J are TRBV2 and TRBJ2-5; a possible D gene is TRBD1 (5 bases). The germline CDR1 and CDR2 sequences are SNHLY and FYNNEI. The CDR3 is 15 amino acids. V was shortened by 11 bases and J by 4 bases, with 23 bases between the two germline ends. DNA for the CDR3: TGTGCCGGATCCCCCGGACACCCTGGGGCAGAGACCCAGTACTTC. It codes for CAGSPGHPGAETQYF.

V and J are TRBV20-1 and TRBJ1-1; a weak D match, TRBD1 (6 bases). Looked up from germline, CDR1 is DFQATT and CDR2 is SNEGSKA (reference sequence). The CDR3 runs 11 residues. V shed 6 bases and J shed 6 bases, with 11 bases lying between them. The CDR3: CSAPAGAEAFF. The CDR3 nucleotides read TGCAGTGCACCAGCAGGGGCTGAAGCTTTCTTT.

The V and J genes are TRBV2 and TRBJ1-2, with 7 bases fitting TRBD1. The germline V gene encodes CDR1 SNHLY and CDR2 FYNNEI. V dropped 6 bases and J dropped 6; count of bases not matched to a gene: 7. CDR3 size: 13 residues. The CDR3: CASSVGQTHGYTF. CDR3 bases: TGTGCCAGCAGCGTGGGACAGACCCATGGCTACACCTTC.